Below, 12 T cell receptor beta chains from the same sample are listed, as sequenced in a study of CD8 T cells in Susac syndrome. An input of roughly 0.45 to 1 ug of RNA was subjected to reverse transcription using random hexamers. TCRdb fed the immunoSEQ multiplex PCR reads into MiXCR, producing one record per CDR3 protein. This sample carries approximately 200,000 distinct CDR3 sequences, approximately 96% of them seen once, and the ten largest clones take 0.093%. Sequenced input: CD4+ T cells from PBMCs. The receptors derive from a human donor with multiple sclerosis.

DNA of the CDR3: TGTGCCAGTAGTATGGGACTAAACACCGGGGAGCTGTTTTTT. Protein sequence: CASSMGLNTGELFF. V usage is TRBV19 and J usage is TRBJ2-2; 7 bases fit TRBD2. Germline lookup yields CDR1 LNHDA and CDR2 SQIVND (reference sequence). V shed 3 bases, J shed 2 bases, and the junction held 0 bases outside the gene matches. This CDR3 region has 14 residues.

For the CDR3, the DNA is TGTGCCACCAGTGATTGGAAGGAAGAGACCCAGTACTTC. Its protein is CATSDWKEETQYF. The chain combines TRBV24-1 with TRBJ2-5; D uncertain. V lost 2 bases, J lost 3 bases, and 6 bases lay in between. The germline CDR1 and CDR2 sequences are KGHDR and SFDVKD. This CDR3 spans 13 amino acids.

The chain couples TRBV6-5 to TRBJ2-5, with 7 bases that match TRBD2. In germline, CDR1 is MNHEY, CDR2 SVGAGI. CDR3 length equals 15 residues. Trimming removed 4 bases from V and 2 bases from J; junction bases left unmatched: 7. For the CDR3, the DNA is TGTGCCAGCAGTTTTTGGCGGGGGAATCAAGAGACCCAGTACTTC. Its translation is CASSFWRGNQETQYF.

With respect to this clonotype: The junction departs from germline at one end; a sequencing error may be responsible. The chain combines TRBV29-1 with TRBJ2-3; 8 bases agree with TRBD1. Germline V lookup: CDR1 SQVTM, CDR2 ANQGSEA. The CDR3 is 14 residues long. The CDR3 protein is CSVEGQGRTDTQYF. The DNA for the CDR3 is TGCAGCGTCGAAGGACAGGGAAGGACAGATACGCAGTATTTT.

The chain uses TRBV20-1 and TRBJ1-5; the match to TRBD1 covers 10 bases. CDR1 is DFQATT, CDR2 SNEGSKA, per germline (reference sequence). With V trimmed by 5 bases and J by 6 bases, 7 bases remained unmatched. This CDR3 has 14 residues. CDR3 region: CSAPGTGDGQPQHF. CDR3 coding DNA: TGCAGTGCTCCTGGGACAGGGGACGGTCAGCCCCAGCATTTT.

The CDR3 loop reads CASSPLGAGGYEQYF. The CDR3 DNA follows: TGTGCCAGCTCACCTCTCGGGGCGGGGGGCTACGAGCAGTACTTC. The chain recombines TRBV18 with TRBJ2-7; 8 nucleotides align to TRBD2. Looked up from germline, CDR1 is KGHSH and CDR2 is LQKENI. This CDR3 is 15 amino acids long. Germline trimming cut 3 bases from V and 3 bases from J; bases unmatched to any gene: 7. Looking up the rest from reference TRBV18 and TRBJ2-7 gives the full variable domain: NAGVMQNPRHLVRRRGQEARLRCSPMKGHSHVYWYRQLPEEGLKFMVYLQKENIIDESGMPKERFSAEFPKEGPSILRIQQVVRGDSAAYFCASSPLGAGGYEQYFGPGTRLTVT.

The V gene is TRBV30, the J gene TRBJ1-4; D call uncertain. V was clipped by 0 bases and J by 7 bases, with 3 bases between them. CDR1 is GTSNPN and CDR2 is SVGIG in the germline V gene (reference sequence). This CDR3 contains 11 residues. The CDR3 bases are TGTGCCTGGAGTGTCAGTGAAAAACTGTTTTTT. Its protein product is CAWSVSEKLFF.

In this sample, this clonotype turned up a few times. The gene calls are TRBV20-1 and TRBJ2-1; TRBD2 might be the D (6 bases). The CDR3 extends over 13 amino acids. V gave up 6 bases and J gave up 3 bases, with 12 bases separating them. Germline CDR1 is DFQATT and CDR2 is SNEGSKA (reference sequence). CDR3 in amino acids: CSASSGLYNEQFF. DNA for the CDR3: TGCAGTGCCTCTTCGGGACTCTACAATGAGCAGTTCTTC.

This sequence joins TRBV5-8 and TRBJ2-1; 7 nucleotides line up with TRBD1. Germline CDR1 SGHTS, CDR2 YDEGEE. The length of the CDR3 is 12 residues. Trimming at V came to 4 bases and at J to 9 bases, leaving 4 bases not matched to a gene. CDR3 bases: TGTGCCAGCAGCCTGACAGGGTTTGAGCAGTTCTTC. This translates into CASSLTGFEQFF.

This chain joins TRBV27 and TRBJ2-5, with a tentative D call TRBD2 (6 bases). The ends were cut back, 4 bases at V and 1 base at J, with 10 bases in the middle. Germline CDR1 is MNHEY and CDR2 is SMNVEV (reference sequence). This CDR3 comprises 14 residues. This CDR3 is CASSWRRGQETQYF. CDR3 in DNA: TGTGCCAGCAGTTGGCGGAGGGGCCAAGAGACCCAGTACTTC.

The gene calls are TRBV29-1 and TRBJ2-1; possible D gene TRBD2, 6 bases. The CDR3 has 13 amino acids. Germline-derived CDR1 and CDR2 are SQVTM and ANQGSEA. Trimming removed 4 bases at V and 4 bases at J, with 11 bases between. The CDR3 loop is CSVGAGSYNEQFF. CDR3 nucleotides: TGCAGCGTTGGGGCGGGGTCGTACAATGAGCAGTTCTTC.

The chain recombines TRBV6-1 with TRBJ2-7, with D possibly TRBD1 on 6 matching bases. The germline CDR1 and CDR2 sequences are MNHNS and SASEGT. This CDR3 has 16 amino acids. V was cut by 2 bases and J by 1 base, with 15 bases left in between. The CDR3 loop reads CASSEPRTVGSYEQYF. The CDR3 region has the DNA TGTGCCAGCAGTGAACCACGGACAGTGGGGTCCTACGAGCAGTACTTC.